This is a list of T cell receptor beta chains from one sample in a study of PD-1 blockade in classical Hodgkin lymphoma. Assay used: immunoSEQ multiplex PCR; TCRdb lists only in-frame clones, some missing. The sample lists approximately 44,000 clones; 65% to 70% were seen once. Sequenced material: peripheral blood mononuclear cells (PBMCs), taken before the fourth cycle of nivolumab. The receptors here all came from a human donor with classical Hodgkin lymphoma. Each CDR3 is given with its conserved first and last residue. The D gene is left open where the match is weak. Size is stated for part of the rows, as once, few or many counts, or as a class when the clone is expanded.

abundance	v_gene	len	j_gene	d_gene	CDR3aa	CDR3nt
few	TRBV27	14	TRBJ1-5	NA	CASSATGYNQPQHF	TGTGCCAGCAGTGCGACAGGATACAATCAGCCCCAGCATTTT
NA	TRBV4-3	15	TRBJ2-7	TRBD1	CASSQGDRGSYEQYF	TGCGCCAGCAGCCAGGGGGACAGGGGTTCCTACGAGCAGTACTTC
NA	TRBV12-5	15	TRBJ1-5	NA	CASGLSKITNQPQHF	TGTGCTAGTGGCCTCTCTAAGATCACCAATCAGCCCCAGCATTTT
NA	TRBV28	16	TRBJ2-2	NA	CASSFRYGVGTGELFF	TGTGCCAGCAGTTTCCGGTATGGGGTAGGCACCGGGGAGCTGTTTTTT
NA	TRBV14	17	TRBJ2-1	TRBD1	CASSHLQGAGTYNEQFF	TGTGCCAGCAGCCACCTACAGGGGGCTGGAACCTACAATGAGCAGTTCTTC
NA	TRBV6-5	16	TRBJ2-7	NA	CASSYSRDGESYEQYF	TGTGCCAGCAGTTACTCACGGGACGGGGAGTCCTACGAGCAGTACTTC
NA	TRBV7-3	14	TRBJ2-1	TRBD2	CASSLTGGDTEQFF	TGTGCCAGCAGCTTAACCGGGGGGGATACAGAGCAGTTCTTC
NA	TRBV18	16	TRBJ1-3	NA	CASSPFNAGSGNTIYF	TGTGCCAGCTCACCATTTAACGCAGGATCTGGAAACACCATATATTTT
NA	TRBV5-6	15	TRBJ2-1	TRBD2	CASSLGTSGGYEQFF	TGTGCCAGCAGCTTGGGGACTAGCGGGGGGTATGAGCAGTTCTTC
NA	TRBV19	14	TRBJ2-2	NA	CASSILGITGELFF	TGTGCCAGTAGTATTTTGGGCATTACCGGGGAGCTGTTTTTT
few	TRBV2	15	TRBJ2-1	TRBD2	CASRTSGGAYNEQFF	TGTGCCAGCAGGACTAGCGGGGGGGCGTACAATGAGCAGTTCTTC
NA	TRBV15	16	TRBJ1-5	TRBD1	CATSSMTGGFNQPQHF	TGTGCCACCAGCAGCATGACAGGGGGCTTTAATCAGCCCCAGCATTTT
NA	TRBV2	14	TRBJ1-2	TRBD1	CASRHLGQLWGYTF	TGTGCCAGCCGACACCTGGGACAGCTGTGGGGCTACACCTTC
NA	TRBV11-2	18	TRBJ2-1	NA	CASSLEGLFPTLDNEQFF	TGTGCCAGCAGCTTAGAGGGGCTATTCCCCACCCTCGACAATGAGCAGTTCTTC
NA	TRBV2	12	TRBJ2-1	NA	CAGRGLLEEQFF	TGTGCCGGCAGGGGACTCCTAGAGGAGCAGTTCTTC
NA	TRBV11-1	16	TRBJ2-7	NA	CASSLAQSDRLYEQYF	TGTGCCAGCAGCTTAGCGCAGTCAGACAGACTGTACGAGCAGTACTTC
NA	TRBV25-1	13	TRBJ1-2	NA	CASRLGFGGGYTF	TGTGCCAGCAGGCTGGGCTTCGGAGGAGGCTACACCTTC
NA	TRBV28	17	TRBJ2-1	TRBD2	CASSPPFTSGGFNEQFF	TGTGCCAGCAGTCCGCCCTTTACTAGCGGGGGGTTCAATGAGCAGTTCTTC
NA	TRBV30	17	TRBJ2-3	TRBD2	CAWSGLTLAGYTDTQYF	TGTGCCTGGAGTGGACTCACCCTAGCGGGGTACACAGATACGCAGTATTTT
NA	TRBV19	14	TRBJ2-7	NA	CAILRRDKIYEQYF	TGTGCCATCCTAAGGCGGGATAAAATCTACGAGCAGTACTTC
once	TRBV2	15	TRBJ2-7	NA	CASSDEGVYGYEQYF	TGTGCCAGCAGTGACGAGGGGGTGTATGGCTACGAGCAGTACTTC
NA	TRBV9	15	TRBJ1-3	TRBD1	CASSVGQASGNTIYF	TGTGCCAGCAGCGTGGGACAGGCCTCTGGAAACACCATATATTTT
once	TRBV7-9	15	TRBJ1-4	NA	CASSTRRGLSEKLFF	TGTGCCAGCAGCACTCGCAGAGGGTTGAGTGAAAAACTGTTTTTT
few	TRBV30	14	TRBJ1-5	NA	CAWRERGLVQPQHF	TGTGCCTGGAGGGAACGGGGGCTTGTTCAGCCCCAGCATTTT
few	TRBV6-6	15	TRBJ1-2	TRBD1	CASSPTTGGGGGYTF	TGTGCCAGCAGTCCGACGACAGGGGGAGGAGGTGGCTACACCTTC
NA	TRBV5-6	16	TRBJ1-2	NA	CASSLKKTELVYGYTF	TGTGCCAGCAGCTTAAAAAAAACCGAGTTAGTCTATGGCTACACCTTC
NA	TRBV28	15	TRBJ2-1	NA	CASSPFLSSYNEQFF	TGTGCCAGCAGTCCTTTCTTGAGCTCCTACAATGAGCAGTTCTTC
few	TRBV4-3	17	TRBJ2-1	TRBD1	CASSQLYGTEEYNEQFF	TGCGCCAGCAGCCAACTGTACGGGACAGAAGAATACAATGAGCAGTTCTTC
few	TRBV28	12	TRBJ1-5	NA	CASSLTNQPQHF	TGTGCCAGCAGTTTGACCAATCAGCCCCAGCATTTT
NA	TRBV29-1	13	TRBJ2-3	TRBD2	CSAGGFHTDTQYF	TGCAGCGCGGGGGGTTTCCACACAGATACGCAGTATTTT
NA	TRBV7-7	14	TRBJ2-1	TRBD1	CASSEGQGGNEQFF	TGTGCTAGCAGCGAGGGACAGGGAGGCAATGAGCAGTTCTTC
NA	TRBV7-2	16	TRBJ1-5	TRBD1	CASSLWTGSSNQPQHF	TGTGCCAGCAGCTTATGGACAGGCTCCAGCAATCAGCCCCAGCATTTT
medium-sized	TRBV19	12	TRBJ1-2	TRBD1	CASSTGGLLYTF	TGTGCCAGTAGCACAGGGGGCCTCCTCTACACCTTC
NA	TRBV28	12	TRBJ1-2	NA	CASSWTVYGYTF	TGTGCCAGCAGTTGGACTGTCTATGGCTACACCTTC
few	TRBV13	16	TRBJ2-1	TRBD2	CASSQKLAGNPNEQFF	TGTGCCAGCAGCCAGAAACTAGCGGGGAACCCCAATGAGCAGTTCTTC
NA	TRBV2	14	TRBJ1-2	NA	CASSEMVGLYGYTF	TGTGCCAGCAGTGAAATGGTAGGACTCTATGGCTACACCTTC
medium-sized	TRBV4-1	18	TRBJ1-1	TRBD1	CASSQGSLLGQGYTEAFF	TGCGCCAGCAGCCAAGGTTCCTTGCTGGGACAGGGATACACTGAAGCTTTCTTT
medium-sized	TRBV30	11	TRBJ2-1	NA	CAWSTYNEQFF	TGTGCCTGGAGTACATACAATGAGCAGTTCTTC
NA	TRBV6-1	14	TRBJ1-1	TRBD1	CASSVTTGYTEAFF	TGTGCCAGCAGTGTTACGACAGGGTACACTGAAGCTTTCTTT
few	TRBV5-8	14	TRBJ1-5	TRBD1	CASSQTGLDQPQHF	TGTGCCAGCAGCCAGACAGGGCTCGATCAGCCCCAGCATTTT
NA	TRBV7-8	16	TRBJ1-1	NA	CASSLGYGSPGTEAFF	TGTGCCAGCAGCTTAGGATATGGGAGTCCTGGGACTGAAGCTTTCTTT
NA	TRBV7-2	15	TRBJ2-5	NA	CASSLVRGLTETQYF	TGTGCCAGCAGCTTAGTAAGGGGGTTAACAGAGACCCAGTACTTC
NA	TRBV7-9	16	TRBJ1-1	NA	CASSGDPTDGNTEAFF	TGTGCCAGCAGTGGGGATCCGACAGACGGTAACACTGAAGCTTTCTTT
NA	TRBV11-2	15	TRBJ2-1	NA	CASSLDHRVYNEQFF	TGTGCCAGCAGCTTAGACCACCGGGTGTACAATGAGCAGTTCTTC
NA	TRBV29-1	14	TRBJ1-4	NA	CSVEDLRDLGKLFF	TGCAGCGTTGAAGATCTTAGGGATCTAGGAAAACTGTTTTTT
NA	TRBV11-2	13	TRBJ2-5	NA	CASSLGNQETQYF	TGTGCCAGCAGCTTGGGTAACCAAGAGACCCAGTACTTC
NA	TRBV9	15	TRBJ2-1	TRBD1	CASSGGDRGGDEQFF	TGTGCCAGCAGCGGTGGAGACAGGGGTGGGGATGAGCAGTTCTTC
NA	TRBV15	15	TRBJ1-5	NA	CATSKPEGSNQPQHF	TGTGCCACCAGCAAACCTGAAGGGAGCAATCAGCCCCAGCATTTT
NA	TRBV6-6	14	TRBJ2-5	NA	CASSSFPGSETQYF	TGTGCCAGCAGTTCTTTTCCGGGGTCGGAGACCCAGTACTTC